Described below is a single T cell receptor (beta chain) sequence and its context. The data were taken from a study of blood T cell repertoires in COVID-19. The CDR3 runs 15 residues. CDR1 and CDR2 from the germline V gene are SGHAT and FQNNGV. Losses at the gene ends were 5 bases for V and 8 bases for J; bases not matched to a gene: 6. Method: immunoSEQ multiplex PCR; TCRdb's copy keeps in-frame clones and lacks some. The profile shows 250,000 to 350,000 clones, roughly nine tenths of them singletons. The rearrangement joins TRBV11-2 to TRBJ2-1; 13 positions match TRBD2. This clonotype was obtained from a woman between 45 and 60 years old who had been exposed to COVID-19. The sequencing input was PBMCs or T cells enriched from blood (not recorded which). The CDR3 DNA is TGTGCCAGCAGCCGACCGGGACTAGCGGGGCATGAGCAGTTCTTC. Its translation: CASSRPGLAGHEQFF.